These T cell receptor beta chains were read from a single sample in a study of cytomegalovirus exposure and HLA in healthy donors. Produced via immunoSEQ multiplex PCR; TCRdb's table is partial and in-frame only. The sample shows over 150,000 clones, over 75% of them seen only once. Material: PBMCs. The source of these receptors is a man aged 40-55 years in good health and CMV-seronegative. The CDR3 runs from the conserved cysteine through the conserved F or W. The D gene is left open where the match is weak. A row's size may be missing; if present it is once, few, many or a size class.

d_call: NA
j_call: TRBJ1-1
clone_size: few
v_call: TRBV9
cdr3_nt: TGTGCCAGCAGCGAACGGGGAATAGGGACTGAAGCTTTCTTT
cdr3_aa: CASSERGIGTEAFF

d_call: TRBD1
j_call: TRBJ1-5
clone_size: NA
v_call: TRBV30
cdr3_nt: TGTGCCTGGAGTGGGACAGGGGGCAGCGGTCAGCCCCAGCATTTT
cdr3_aa: CAWSGTGGSGQPQHF

d_call: TRBD2
j_call: TRBJ2-5
clone_size: NA
v_call: TRBV7-3
cdr3_nt: TGTGCCAGCAGCTTAGAGGGTGCGGGGGGGGAAGAGACCCAGTACTTC
cdr3_aa: CASSLEGAGGEETQYF

d_call: TRBD2
j_call: TRBJ2-2
clone_size: once
v_call: TRBV11-3
cdr3_nt: TGTGCCAGCAGCTTACGGGGGGGTAACACCGGGGAGCTGTTTTTT
cdr3_aa: CASSLRGGNTGELFF

d_call: TRBD1
j_call: TRBJ1-1
clone_size: NA
v_call: TRBV5-1
cdr3_nt: TGCGCCAGCAGCCTAGACAGGGGGTCCACTGAAGCTTTCTTT
cdr3_aa: CASSLDRGSTEAFF

d_call: TRBD2
j_call: TRBJ2-5
clone_size: NA
v_call: TRBV27
cdr3_nt: TGTGCCAGCAGTTTGGGGCTAGCGGGGTCAGAGACCCAGTACTTC
cdr3_aa: CASSLGLAGSETQYF

d_call: NA
j_call: TRBJ2-1
clone_size: NA
v_call: TRBV2
cdr3_nt: TGTGCCAGCAGTCTGGAGGGTAGGGGTGAGCAGTTCTTC
cdr3_aa: CASSLEGRGEQFF

d_call: TRBD2
j_call: TRBJ2-3
clone_size: NA
v_call: TRBV5-4
cdr3_nt: TGTGCCAGCAGCCCTACTAGCGCCGGGACAGATACGCAGTATTTT
cdr3_aa: CASSPTSAGTDTQYF

d_call: NA
j_call: TRBJ2-1
clone_size: NA
v_call: TRBV7-8
cdr3_nt: TGTGCCAGCAGCCCATCTGGCTCGACCTACAATGAGCAGTTCTTC
cdr3_aa: CASSPSGSTYNEQFF

d_call: NA
j_call: TRBJ1-2
clone_size: NA
v_call: TRBV14
cdr3_nt: TGTGCCAGCAGCCAAGAGGAGGCCGGGTTTAGCTATGGCTACACCTTC
cdr3_aa: CASSQEEAGFSYGYTF

d_call: NA
j_call: TRBJ1-2
clone_size: NA
v_call: TRBV9
cdr3_nt: TGTGCCAGCAACGTCCGCACGGGGGGCTACACCTTC
cdr3_aa: CASNVRTGGYTF

d_call: TRBD2
j_call: TRBJ2-5
clone_size: once
v_call: TRBV5-1
cdr3_nt: TGCGCCAGCAGCTTGGGGACTAGCGGAGACCAAGAGACCCAGTACTTC
cdr3_aa: CASSLGTSGDQETQYF

d_call: NA
j_call: TRBJ2-3
clone_size: once
v_call: TRBV19
cdr3_nt: TGTGCCAGTAGTCCTACAGGGATGGGCACAGATACGCAGTATTTT
cdr3_aa: CASSPTGMGTDTQYF

d_call: NA
j_call: TRBJ1-2
clone_size: NA
v_call: TRBV5-4
cdr3_nt: TGTGCCAGCAGCCAGAACGTGGGCTACACCTTC
cdr3_aa: CASSQNVGYTF

d_call: TRBD2
j_call: TRBJ2-5
clone_size: NA
v_call: TRBV9
cdr3_nt: TGTGCCAGCAGCGCGACTAGCGGGCAAGAGACCCAGTACTTC
cdr3_aa: CASSATSGQETQYF

d_call: TRBD1
j_call: TRBJ2-3
clone_size: few
v_call: TRBV7-8
cdr3_nt: TGTGCCAGCAGCTGGGGACAGGGAAAGTACACAGATACGCAGTATTTT
cdr3_aa: CASSWGQGKYTDTQYF

d_call: TRBD1
j_call: TRBJ1-1
clone_size: few
v_call: TRBV11-2
cdr3_nt: TGTGCCAGCAGCCCCCGGACAGGGGACACTGAAGCTTTCTTT
cdr3_aa: CASSPRTGDTEAFF

d_call: NA
j_call: TRBJ2-2
clone_size: NA
v_call: TRBV5-5
cdr3_nt: TGTGCCAGCAGCAAAAGCAACACCGGGGAGCTGTTTTTT
cdr3_aa: CASSKSNTGELFF

d_call: NA
j_call: TRBJ2-7
clone_size: NA
v_call: TRBV4-3
cdr3_nt: TGCGCCAGCAGCTACCTGGGAGCGTACGAGCAGTACTTC
cdr3_aa: CASSYLGAYEQYF

d_call: NA
j_call: TRBJ1-1
clone_size: NA
v_call: TRBV15
cdr3_nt: TGTGCCACCAGCACCCGGAGCGGAATGAACACTGAAGCTTTCTTT
cdr3_aa: CATSTRSGMNTEAFF

d_call: NA
j_call: TRBJ2-3
clone_size: NA
v_call: TRBV5-1
cdr3_nt: TGCGCCAGCAGCTTGGCCGGGGGGGACAGAGCAGATACGCAGTATTTT
cdr3_aa: CASSLAGGDRADTQYF

d_call: TRBD2
j_call: TRBJ2-5
clone_size: NA
v_call: TRBV9
cdr3_nt: TGTGCCAGCAGCGTTACTAGCGGGGGGGCTATGGAGACCCAGTACTTC
cdr3_aa: CASSVTSGGAMETQYF

d_call: NA
j_call: TRBJ1-2
clone_size: NA
v_call: TRBV19
cdr3_nt: TGTGCCAGTAGTATTGCACCTCCTCGGGAGAGTGACTACACCTTC
cdr3_aa: CASSIAPPRESDYTF

d_call: TRBD2
j_call: TRBJ2-2
clone_size: NA
v_call: TRBV6-1
cdr3_nt: TGTGCCAGCAGTGAAACCCCCCGCCGGACTAGCGGGGGATACAGCACCGGGGAGCTGTTTTTT
cdr3_aa: CASSETPRRTSGGYSTGELFF

d_call: NA
j_call: TRBJ2-7
clone_size: NA
v_call: TRBV10-3
cdr3_nt: TGTGCCATCAGTCCAGGGGTAAACCACGAGCAGTACTTC
cdr3_aa: CAISPGVNHEQYF

d_call: TRBD2
j_call: TRBJ2-5
clone_size: NA
v_call: TRBV13
cdr3_nt: TGTGCCAGCAGCTCAAGGGGAGGGGAGACCCAGTACTTC
cdr3_aa: CASSSRGGETQYF

d_call: NA
j_call: TRBJ2-7
clone_size: NA
v_call: TRBV20-1
cdr3_nt: TGCAGTGCTAGGATGGAGTACGAGCAGTACTTC
cdr3_aa: CSARMEYEQYF

d_call: NA
j_call: TRBJ1-5
clone_size: NA
v_call: TRBV6-1
cdr3_nt: TGTGCCAGCAGTGAAGGGGGGGGAGGGGGTCAGCCCCAGCATTTT
cdr3_aa: CASSEGGGGGQPQHF

d_call: NA
j_call: TRBJ2-7
clone_size: once
v_call: TRBV30
cdr3_nt: TGTGCCTGGAGTTGGGGCACCTACTACGAGCAGTACTTC
cdr3_aa: CAWSWGTYYEQYF

d_call: TRBD1
j_call: TRBJ2-2
clone_size: NA
v_call: TRBV7-6
cdr3_nt: TGTGCCAGCAGCTCCCGGACAGGGACCGGGGAGCTGTTTTTT
cdr3_aa: CASSSRTGTGELFF

d_call: TRBD1
j_call: TRBJ1-4
clone_size: few
v_call: TRBV7-8
cdr3_nt: TGTGCCAGCAGCGATCGGGACAGGACTAATGAAAAACTGTTTTTT
cdr3_aa: CASSDRDRTNEKLFF

d_call: TRBD2
j_call: TRBJ2-3
clone_size: once
v_call: TRBV7-8
cdr3_nt: TGTGCCAGCAGCTTAGATAGTCTAGCGGGGGGCACAGATACGCAGTATTTT
cdr3_aa: CASSLDSLAGGTDTQYF

d_call: NA
j_call: TRBJ1-5
clone_size: NA
v_call: TRBV21-1
cdr3_nt: TGTGCCAGCAGCAGGCTAGGGGGCAATCAGCCCCAGCATTTT
cdr3_aa: CASSRLGGNQPQHF

d_call: NA
j_call: TRBJ2-2
clone_size: NA
v_call: TRBV11-2
cdr3_nt: TGTGCCAGCAGCTTGAGCGGAGGATTTACCGGGGAGCTGTTTTTT
cdr3_aa: CASSLSGGFTGELFF

d_call: NA
j_call: TRBJ2-3
clone_size: NA
v_call: TRBV2
cdr3_nt: TGTGCCAGCAGTGAAGGGACAGACGACACAGATACGCAGTATTTT
cdr3_aa: CASSEGTDDTDTQYF

d_call: NA
j_call: TRBJ2-2
clone_size: few
v_call: TRBV6-5
cdr3_nt: TGTGCCAGCAGTTTCTTACAGTCCAGGGAGCTGTTTTTT
cdr3_aa: CASSFLQSRELFF

d_call: NA
j_call: TRBJ2-7
clone_size: NA
v_call: TRBV6-4
cdr3_nt: TGTGCCAGCAGTTACTCGCGGGTGGCCTACGAGCAGTACTTC
cdr3_aa: CASSYSRVAYEQYF

d_call: NA
j_call: TRBJ2-2
clone_size: NA
v_call: TRBV2
cdr3_nt: TGTGCCAGCAGTGAAGTCAGATCGAACACCGGGGAGCTGTTTTTT
cdr3_aa: CASSEVRSNTGELFF

d_call: TRBD1
j_call: TRBJ1-6
clone_size: NA
v_call: TRBV19
cdr3_nt: TGTGCCAGTAGTCCCCCGGACAGGGTGAGTTCACCCCTCCACTTT
cdr3_aa: CASSPPDRVSSPLHF

d_call: NA
j_call: TRBJ1-3
clone_size: few
v_call: TRBV11-2
cdr3_nt: TGTGCCAGCAGCTCGGGTGGCAACACCATATATTTT
cdr3_aa: CASSSGGNTIYF

d_call: NA
j_call: TRBJ1-6
clone_size: NA
v_call: TRBV30
cdr3_nt: TGTGCCTGGAGTGTACAGGGATATAATTCACCCCTCCACTTT
cdr3_aa: CAWSVQGYNSPLHF